Given below is one TCR beta chain in context. Its antigen is not identified. The sample is drawn from a study of CD8 T cells in ankylosing spondylitis. Study-wide points: A motif in TCR beta, a set of 8 or 9 highly homologous variants, appeared characteristic of ankylosing spondylitis blood.

Each CDR3 protein gets one entry after TCRdb re-called the 5' RACE reads with MiXCR. The top ten hold approximately 15% of the sample, which has a few hundred thousand distinct CDR3 sequences, approximately 20% seen once. The ends were cut back, 6 bases at V and 0 bases at J, with 11 bases in the middle. Per germline, CDR1 DFQATT and CDR2 SNEGSKA (reference sequence). The CDR3 spans 13 residues. Sequenced sample: blood, either unsorted or a sorted T cell fraction (not recorded which). The receptor's source is a male donor with ankylosing spondylitis. V is TRBV20-1 and J is TRBJ1-2; D possibly corresponds to TRBD1 (6 bases). CDR3 DNA: TGCAGTGCACCTCGACAGGCTAACTATGGCTACACCTTC. Amino acid sequence: CSAPRQANYGYTF.